This T cell receptor (beta chain) stems from a study of siplizumab effects on memory and regulatory T cells. Points from the study as a whole: Confirmation was lacking for the suppressive function of proliferating Tregs derived from siplizumab cultures.

CDR1 is MNHEY and CDR2 is SVGAGI in the germline V gene. Trimming at V came to 0 bases and at J to 6 bases, leaving 9 bases not matched to a gene. The CDR3 contains 16 residues. Remarks on this clone: Its specificity is not known.

Profiling relied on immunoSEQ multiplex PCR, and the TCRdb table lists in-frame clones only, not all of them. This table holds about 120,000 clones, about 94% found once. Sequences were obtained from non-Treg CD4+ T cells sorted from blood. The TCR comes from a human donor in good health. The chain combines TRBV6-5 with TRBJ1-2; the match to TRBD1 covers 8 bases. This chain's CDR3 is CASSYSPGQVLDGYTF. CDR3 nucleotides: TGTGCCAGCAGTTACTCCCCGGGACAGGTTTTGGATGGCTACACCTTC.